The 15 T cell receptor beta chains presented below share a single source sample, sequenced in a study of OX40 agonist ivuxolimab in advanced cancers. The table came from immunoSEQ multiplex PCR; TCRdb's copy has only in-frame clones and leaves some out. The repertoire holds 30,000 to 45,000 clones, about 80% seen once, with approximately 17% in the top ten. The material sequenced was CD4+ or CD8+ T cells sorted from blood, taken in a trial of the OX40 agonist ivuxolimab. The origin of the receptors is an adult with an advanced solid tumor such as melanoma, head and neck, liver or kidney cancer.

This sequence joins TRBV18 and TRBJ1-2; tentatively, D is TRBD1 (5 bases). This CDR3 is 15 amino acids long. The germline V gene has CDR1 KGHSH and CDR2 LQKENI. Trimming stripped 3 bases from V and 8 bases from J, with 19 bases between. The CDR3 coding sequence is TGTGCCAGCTCACCTGGGGGGAAGAGGGTACCCGGCTACACCTTC. Translated: CASSPGGKRVPGYTF.

This chain joins TRBV6-5 and TRBJ1-1; D not certain. The germline V and J ends were trimmed by 6 bases and 1 base, with 9 bases remaining between them. The CDR3 loop spans 13 amino acids. Germline CDR1 MNHEY, CDR2 SVGAGI. CDR3 bases: TGTGCCAGCAGCCCGGACGGGAACACTGAAGCTTTCTTT. Translation gives CASSPDGNTEAFF.

The V call is TRBV7-2, the J call TRBJ2-3; D call uncertain. The germline V and J ends were trimmed by 1 base and 2 bases, with 10 bases remaining between them. CDR3 size: 15 residues. From germline, CDR1 is SGHTA and CDR2 FQGNSA. The CDR3 region is CASSLGGRVTDTQYF. In nucleotides, the CDR3 is TGTGCCAGCAGCTTAGGAGGCCGGGTCACAGATACGCAGTATTTT. The variable domain in full, with the rest retrieved from reference TRBV7-2 and TRBJ2-3, is GAGVSQSPSNKVTEKGKDVELRCDPISGHTALYWYRQSLGQGLEFLIYFQGNSAPDKSGLPSDRFSAERTGGSVSTLTIQRTQQEDSAVYLCASSLGGRVTDTQYFGPGTRLTVL.

V and J are TRBV27 and TRBJ2-5, with a tentative D call TRBD2 (6 bases). The J call may be faulty, since TRBJ2-7 better matches the DNA end. Germline loops: CDR1 MNHEY, CDR2 SMNVEV (reference sequence). This CDR3 has 16 amino acids. CDR3 bases: TGTGCCAGCAGTTTATCCGCGGGGCGTGCCACCTACGAGCAGTACTTC. It yields the protein CASSLSAGRATYEQYF.

The chain has TRBV11-2 and TRBJ1-4; D gene uncertain. Trimming removed 4 bases at V and 8 bases at J, with 17 bases between. The CDR3 is 15 residues long. CDR1 and CDR2 (germline): SGHAT, FQNNGV. As DNA, the CDR3 is TGTGCCAGCAGCTCAATAGGGAGGGTTGGGGAAAAACTGTTTTTT. Its protein product is CASSSIGRVGEKLFF.

A few counts support this clone. The J gene is TRBJ1-1, the V gene TRBV5-6; TRBD1 matches 8 bases. Germline CDR1 reads SGHDT; CDR2 reads YYEEEE. After removal of 5 bases from V and 9 bases from J, the junction contained 12 bases not matched to a gene. There are 14 residues in the CDR3. CDR3 region: CASSLGQGFGKAFF. The DNA of the CDR3 is TGTGCCAGCAGTCTCGGACAGGGCTTTGGGAAAGCTTTCTTT.

Many counts were recorded for this clone. This specimen includes other DNA sequences encoding the same CDR3. The chain recombines TRBV5-6 with TRBJ2-4; D is unclear. The V gene lost 2 bases and the J gene lost 0 bases, with 6 bases spanning the gap. In germline, CDR1 is SGHDT, CDR2 YYEEEE. This CDR3 is built from 14 residues. CDR3: CASSLVLAKNIQYF. The CDR3 region has the DNA TGTGCCAGCAGCTTAGTACTAGCCAAAAACATTCAGTACTTC.

V gene TRBV19 combines with J gene TRBJ1-1; the match to TRBD1 covers 8 bases. Germline V gene lookup returns CDR1 LNHDA and CDR2 SQIVND (reference sequence). V lost 5 bases and J lost 1; bases outside the gene matches: 6. The CDR3 runs to 15 residues. The CDR3: CASSPIDRGNTEAFF. For the CDR3, the DNA is TGTGCCAGTAGTCCTATAGACAGGGGGAACACTGAAGCTTTCTTT.

A few counts support this clone. The same CDR3 arises from other DNA sequences in this sample as well. V and J are TRBV19 and TRBJ1-5, with D perhaps TRBD1 (5 bases). The CDR3 contains 13 residues. Germline values: CDR1 LNHDA, CDR2 SQIVND (reference sequence). V was cut by 1 base and J by 4 bases, with 5 bases left in between. CDR3 loop: CASSIGGNQPQHF. The CDR3 nucleotides read TGTGCCAGTAGTATAGGGGGGAATCAGCCCCAGCATTTT.

The J gene is TRBJ1-5, the V gene TRBV19; no definite D call. With 5 bases removed from V and 3 bases from J, the gap between germline ends came to 11 bases. CDR3 size: 14 residues. Per germline, CDR1 LNHDA and CDR2 SQIVND (reference sequence). The CDR3 protein is CASSSRTLNQPQHF. In DNA form, the CDR3 reads TGTGCCAGTAGTTCAAGGACCCTCAATCAGCCCCAGCATTTT.

This chain uses TRBV15 with TRBJ2-1; TRBD2 matches at 12 bases. V dropped 0 bases and J dropped 9; count of bases not matched to a gene: 3. This CDR3 is 15 amino acids long. CDR1 LNHNV and CDR2 YYDKDF come from the germline V gene (reference sequence). The CDR3, as DNA: TGTGCCACCAGCAGAGATCTAGCGGGGGGGCTTGAGCAGTTCTTC. Amino acid sequence: CATSRDLAGGLEQFF.

V gene TRBV6-5 combines with J gene TRBJ1-5, with D hard to call. CDR3 length equals 14 residues. Trimming took off 4 bases at V and 2 bases at J, with 9 bases between the two ends. Germline V gives CDR1 MNHEY, CDR2 SVGAGI. CDR3 sequence reads: CASSSPQGNQPQHF. The CDR3 region has the DNA TGTGCCAGCAGTTCACCTCAGGGCAATCAGCCCCAGCATTTT.

The chain couples TRBV7-9 to TRBJ2-7, with unresolved D. Germline V gene data show CDR1 as SEHNR and CDR2 as FQNEAQ (reference sequence). The CDR3 covers 13 residues. V lost 1 base and J 2 bases, leaving 6 bases between the germline ends. The DNA of the CDR3 is TGTGCCAGCAGCTTAGTGGCAGCCTACGAGCAGTACTTC. It encodes CASSLVAAYEQYF.

The chain is built from TRBV9 and TRBJ2-7; D ambiguous. CDR1 is SGDLS, CDR2 YYNGEE, per germline. The CDR3 consists of 14 residues. V lost 3 bases and J lost 0, with 10 bases in between. The CDR3 region is CASSADGYSYEQYF. The DNA for the CDR3 is TGTGCCAGCAGCGCGGACGGTTACTCCTACGAGCAGTACTTC. Combining the CDR3 with reference TRBV9 and TRBJ2-7 gives the whole variable domain DSGVTQTPKHLITATGQRVTLRCSPRSGDLSVYWYQQSLDQGLQFLIQYYNGEERAKGNILERFSAQQFPDLHSELNLSSLELGDSALYFCASSADGYSYEQYFGPGTRLTVT.

CDR3 DNA sequence: TGTGCCAGCAGCGTAGATAGGGGCGTCAATTCACCCCTCCACTTT. As protein: CASSVDRGVNSPLHF. The chain recombines TRBV9 with TRBJ1-6; tentatively, D is TRBD1 (5 bases). V was trimmed by 0 bases and J by 7 bases, leaving 11 bases between them. This CDR3 region has 15 residues. Germline CDR1 is SGDLS and CDR2 is YYNGEE.